The 14 T cell receptor beta chains listed next were all sequenced from one sample in a study of T cell responses to AZD1222 COVID-19 vaccine. TCRdb's copy holds only in-frame clones and misses some; the assay was immunoSEQ multiplex PCR. The table has about 57,000 clones, around 85% seen once. The specimen was peripheral blood, collected on day 0 of AZD1222 vaccination. The receptors were gathered from an adult in good health.

The CDR3 nucleotides read TGTGCCAGCAGCTTGGCGCGGGAGGGCACAGATACGCAGTATTTT. Protein sequence: CASSLAREGTDTQYF. This chain connects TRBV5-4 to TRBJ2-3; 8 nucleotides agree with TRBD2. CDR1 is SGHNT and CDR2 is YYREEE in the germline V gene (reference sequence). CDR3 length: 15 residues. V shed 0 bases, J shed 1 base, and the junction held 1 base outside the gene matches.

V gene TRBV5-1 combines with J gene TRBJ1-2, with no clear D. The CDR3 is made up of 15 amino acids. In germline, CDR1 is SGHRS, CDR2 YFSETQ. The V and J ends lost 0 bases and 7 bases respectively, with 16 bases between them. The CDR3 sequence: CASSLATREDGGYTF. Here the CDR3 DNA reads TGCGCCAGCAGCTTGGCAACTCGGGAGGATGGTGGCTACACCTTC. Based on the CDR3 plus reference TRBV5-1 and TRBJ1-2, the full variable domain is KAGVTQTPRYLIKTRGQQVTLSCSPISGHRSVSWYQQTPGQGLQFLFEYFSETQRNKGNFPGRFSGRQFSNSRSEMNVSTLELGDSALYLCASSLATREDGGYTFGSGTRLTVV.

In this sample, this clone turned up once. The V call is TRBV9, the J call TRBJ2-2; D may be TRBD2 (5 bases). Germline V lookup: CDR1 SGDLS, CDR2 YYNGEE. The CDR3 is 14 residues long. Trimming stripped 7 bases from V and 8 bases from J, with 18 bases between. This chain's CDR3 is CASVGDLEAGELFF. The CDR3 bases are TGTGCCAGCGTCGGTGATCTGGAGGCGGGGGAGCTGTTTTTT. Variable domain in full (rest from reference TRBV9 and TRBJ2-2): DSGVTQTPKHLITATGQRVTLRCSPRSGDLSVYWYQQSLDQGLQFLIQYYNGEERAKGNILERFSAQQFPDLHSELNLSSLELGDSALYFCASVGDLEAGELFFGEGSRLTVL.

The rearrangement joins TRBV27 to TRBJ2-1, with D unresolved. This CDR3 spans 15 amino acids. Germline V gene lookup returns CDR1 MNHEY and CDR2 SMNVEV (reference sequence). V lost 0 bases and J lost 8, with 14 bases in between. The CDR3 protein is CASSLSGQFADEQFF. For the CDR3, the DNA is TGTGCCAGCAGTTTATCGGGCCAATTCGCGGATGAGCAGTTCTTC.

The chain employs TRBV4-3 and TRBJ1-3; D is undetermined. V dropped 0 bases and J dropped 0 bases, with 12 bases sitting between them. Looked up from germline, CDR1 is LGHNA and CDR2 is YSLEER. The CDR3 has 17 amino acids. This chain's CDR3 is CASSQERQAISGNTIYF. Written as DNA, the CDR3 is TGCGCCAGCAGCCAAGAGAGGCAGGCGATCTCTGGAAACACCATATATTTT.

The rearrangement uses TRBV29-1 and TRBJ1-5, with TRBD1 identical over 7 bases. The CDR3 has 14 amino acids. J gave up 4 bases and V 4 bases, and 7 bases lay outside the gene matches. CDR1 and CDR2 (germline): SQVTM, ANQGSEA. The CDR3, as DNA: TGCAGCGTTGCCGAGACAGGGTGGAATCAGCCCCAGCATTTT. Protein: CSVAETGWNQPQHF.

The V call is TRBV29-1, the J call TRBJ2-3, with D perhaps matching TRBD1 or TRBD2 (5 bases each). V dropped 5 bases and J dropped 7 bases, with 22 bases sitting between them. From germline, CDR1 is SQVTM and CDR2 ANQGSEA. This CDR3 region has 15 residues. The DNA for the CDR3 is TGCAGCGTTCGGGACCCTGGTAGTTTGGCCTATACGCAGTATTTT. Its protein product is CSVRDPGSLAYTQYF.

The genes are TRBV3-1 (or the pseudogene TRBV3-2) and TRBJ1-3; D ambiguous. Germline V gene sequence: CDR1 LGHDT, CDR2 YNNKEL (reference sequence). This CDR3 has 14 amino acids. V lost 4 bases, J lost 8 bases, and 15 bases lay in between. The DNA of the CDR3 is TGTGCCAGCAGCCCCCGCGGGGTAGAGGACACCATATATTTT. This sequence encodes CASSPRGVEDTIYF.

This sequence joins TRBV4-2 and TRBJ1-2; 8 nucleotides align to TRBD1. V was pared by 3 bases and J by 4 bases, with 10 bases of the junction left unmatched. This CDR3 has 16 amino acids. Germline CDR1 and CDR2: LGHNA and YNFKEQ. CDR3: CASSQRSAGGFYGYTF. In nucleotides, the CDR3 is TGTGCCAGCAGCCAGAGGTCGGCAGGGGGCTTCTATGGCTACACCTTC.

The chain joins TRBV6-5 to TRBJ1-3; tentative D call: TRBD1 (6 bases). Germline CDR1 MNHEY, CDR2 SVGAGI. V lost 7 bases and J lost 2, with 15 bases in between. CDR3 size: 15 residues. For the CDR3, the DNA is TGTGCCAGCACCTCCCCCGGGGGCACTGGAAACACCATATATTTT. Protein sequence: CASTSPGGTGNTIYF.

In DNA form, the CDR3 reads TGTGCCAGCACCTTTGAGACCCGGCGGGATGAGCAGTTCTTC. Translating it yields CASTFETRRDEQFF. The chain employs TRBV7-2 and TRBJ2-1; possible D gene TRBD2, 5 bases. Germline CDR1 and CDR2: SGHTA and FQGNSA. Trimming took off 7 bases at V and 8 bases at J, with 18 bases between the two ends. The CDR3 contains 14 residues.

This clone occurred a few times. The chain recombines TRBV5-1 with TRBJ1-3; TRBD1 is a possible D gene (5 bases). V was cut by 0 bases and J by 4 bases, with 5 bases left in between. This CDR3 comprises 13 residues. The germline CDR1 and CDR2 sequences are SGHRS and YFSETQ. CDR3 nucleotides: TGCGCCAGCAGCTTGGGACAGGGAAACACCATATATTTT. This codes for CASSLGQGNTIYF.

CDR3 DNA sequence: TGTGCCAGCAGCCCCATCCAGCTGACAGCGGATAATGAAAAACTGTTTTTT. It yields the protein CASSPIQLTADNEKLFF. The chain carries TRBV7-9 and TRBJ1-4; possible D gene TRBD1, 5 bases. Looked up from germline, CDR1 is SEHNR and CDR2 is FQNEAQ (reference sequence). Trimming stripped 5 bases from V and 4 bases from J, with 20 bases between. The CDR3 totals 17 residues.

The chain employs TRBV4-2 and TRBJ2-7, with 8 nucleotides matching TRBD1. This CDR3 has 16 amino acids. Germline CDR1 reads LGHNA; CDR2 reads YNFKEQ. V lost 0 bases, J lost 7 bases, and 11 bases stayed unmatched. In nucleotides, the CDR3 is TGTGCCAGCAGCCAAGACAAAGACAGGGGTAGGCGGGAGCAGTACTTC. As protein: CASSQDKDRGRREQYF.